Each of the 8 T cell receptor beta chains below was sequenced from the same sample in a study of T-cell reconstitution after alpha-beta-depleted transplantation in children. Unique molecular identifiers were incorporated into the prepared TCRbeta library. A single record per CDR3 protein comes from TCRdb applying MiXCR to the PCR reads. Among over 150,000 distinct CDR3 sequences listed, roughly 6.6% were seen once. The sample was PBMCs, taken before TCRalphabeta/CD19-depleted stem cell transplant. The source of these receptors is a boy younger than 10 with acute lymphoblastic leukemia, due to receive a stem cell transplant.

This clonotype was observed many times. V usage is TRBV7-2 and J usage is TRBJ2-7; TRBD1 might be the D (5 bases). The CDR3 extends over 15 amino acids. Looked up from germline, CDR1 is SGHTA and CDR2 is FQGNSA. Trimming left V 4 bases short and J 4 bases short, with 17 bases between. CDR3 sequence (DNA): TGTGCCAGCAGCTCGAGGCCGTGGCAGGGATACGAGCAGTACTTC. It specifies CASSSRPWQGYEQYF. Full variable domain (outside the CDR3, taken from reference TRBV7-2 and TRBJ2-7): GAGVSQSPSNKVTEKGKDVELRCDPISGHTALYWYRQSLGQGLEFLIYFQGNSAPDKSGLPSDRFSAERTGGSVSTLTIQRTQQEDSAVYLCASSSRPWQGYEQYFGPGTRLTVT.

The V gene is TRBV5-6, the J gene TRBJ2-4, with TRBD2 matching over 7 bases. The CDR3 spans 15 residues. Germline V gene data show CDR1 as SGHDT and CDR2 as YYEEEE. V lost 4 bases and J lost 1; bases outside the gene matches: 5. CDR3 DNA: TGTGCCAGCAGCCCAGCGGGGATTGCCAAAAACATTCAGTACTTC. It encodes CASSPAGIAKNIQYF.

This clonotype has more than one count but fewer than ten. The CDR3 here is CASSQGVNSPLHF. For the CDR3, the DNA is TGCGCCAGCAGCCAAGGGGTGAATTCACCCCTCCACTTT. The V and J genes are TRBV4-3 and TRBJ1-6, with D unclear. CDR3 length equals 13 residues. CDR1 is LGHNA, CDR2 YSLEER, per germline. V lost 1 base and J 7 bases, leaving 5 bases between the germline ends.

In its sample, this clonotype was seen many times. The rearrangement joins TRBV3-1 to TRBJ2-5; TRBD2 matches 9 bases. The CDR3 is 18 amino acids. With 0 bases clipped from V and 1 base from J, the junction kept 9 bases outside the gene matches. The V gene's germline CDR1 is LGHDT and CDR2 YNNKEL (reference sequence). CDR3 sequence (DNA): TGTGCCAGCAGCCAAGAGATGCGGGGGGGCCACCGCCAAGAGACCCAGTACTTC. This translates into CASSQEMRGGHRQETQYF.

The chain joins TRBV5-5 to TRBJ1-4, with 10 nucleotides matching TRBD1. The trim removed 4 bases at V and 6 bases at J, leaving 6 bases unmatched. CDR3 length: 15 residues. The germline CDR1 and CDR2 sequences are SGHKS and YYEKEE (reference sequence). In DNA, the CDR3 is TGTGCCAGCAGCCCAGCCGGGACAGGGGATGAAAAACTGTTTTTT. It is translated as CASSPAGTGDEKLFF.

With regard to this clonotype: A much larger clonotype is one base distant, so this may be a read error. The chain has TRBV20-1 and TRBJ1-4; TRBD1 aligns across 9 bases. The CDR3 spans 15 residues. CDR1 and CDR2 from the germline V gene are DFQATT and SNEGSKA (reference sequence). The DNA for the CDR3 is TGCCGTGCTAGGGCATCGGGGACAGGGAACGAAAAACTGTTTTTT. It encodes CRARASGTGNEKLFF.

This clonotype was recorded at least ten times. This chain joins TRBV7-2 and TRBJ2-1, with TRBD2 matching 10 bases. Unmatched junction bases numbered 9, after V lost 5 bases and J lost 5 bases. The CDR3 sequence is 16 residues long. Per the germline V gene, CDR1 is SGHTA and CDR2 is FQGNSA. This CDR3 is CASSLPAAGGNNEQFF. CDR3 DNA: TGTGCCAGCAGCCTCCCGGCAGCGGGAGGGAACAATGAGCAGTTCTTC. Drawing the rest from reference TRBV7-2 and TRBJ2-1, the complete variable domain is GAGVSQSPSNKVTEKGKDVELRCDPISGHTALYWYRQSLGQGLEFLIYFQGNSAPDKSGLPSDRFSAERTGGSVSTLTIQRTQQEDSAVYLCASSLPAAGGNNEQFFGPGTRLTVL.

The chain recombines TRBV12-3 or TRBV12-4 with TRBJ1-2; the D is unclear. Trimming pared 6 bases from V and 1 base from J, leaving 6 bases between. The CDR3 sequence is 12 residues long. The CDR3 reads CASSADNYGYTF. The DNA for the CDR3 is TGTGCCAGCAGCGCAGATAACTATGGCTACACCTTC.